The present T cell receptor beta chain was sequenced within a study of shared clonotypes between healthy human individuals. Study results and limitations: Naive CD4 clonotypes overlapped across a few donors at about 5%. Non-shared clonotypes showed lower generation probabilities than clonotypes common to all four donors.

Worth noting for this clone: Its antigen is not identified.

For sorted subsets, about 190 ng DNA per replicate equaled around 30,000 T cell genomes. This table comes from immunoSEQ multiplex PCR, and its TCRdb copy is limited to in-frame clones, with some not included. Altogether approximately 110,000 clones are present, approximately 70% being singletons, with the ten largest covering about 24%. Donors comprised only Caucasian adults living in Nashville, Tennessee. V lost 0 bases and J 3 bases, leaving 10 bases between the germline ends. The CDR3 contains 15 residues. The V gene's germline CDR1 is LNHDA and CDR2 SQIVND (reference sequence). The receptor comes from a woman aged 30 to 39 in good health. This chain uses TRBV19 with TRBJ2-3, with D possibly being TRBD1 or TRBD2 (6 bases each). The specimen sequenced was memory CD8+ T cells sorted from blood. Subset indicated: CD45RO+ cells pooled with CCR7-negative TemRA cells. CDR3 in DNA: TGTGCCAGTAGTATAGACGGAGGGGGAACAGATACGCAGTATTTT. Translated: CASSIDGGGTDTQYF.